This TCR beta chain was identified during a study of cytomegalovirus exposure and HLA in healthy donors (dated by TCRdb to about 2017). Looking at the study overall: An earlier analysis of roughly 500 of the donors reported approximately 280 Gb of sequence data and 100 million to 120 million unique TCR beta sequences obtained from approximately 180 million T cells. The number of donors typed differed by locus, with about 620-630 for A, B, C, DRB1 and DQB1, more than 500 for DQA1, about 610 for DPA1, and around 460 for DPB1. An earlier analysis of 500 to 750 of the donors applied high-throughput TCR beta sequencing to assess whether each TCR beta V gene segment acted as functional or pseudogenic. To study patterns of TCR occurrence, a later analysis re-analyzed previously published TCR beta repertoires from hundreds of donors and added high-resolution HLA genotyping. Of the 300 to 500 genotyped donors, 75% to 85% were placed in the genetic ancestry cluster associated with self-reported Caucasian donors. HLA typing covered class I and class II loci at four-digit resolution. Using immunosequencing, the study profiled T cell repertoires from approximately 700 subjects and related those repertoires to cytomegalovirus serostatus. Donor age, sex, ethnicity and CMV serostatus were compiled together with the repertoire data. Among around 400 genotyped donors of the cohort, an average of approximately 200,000 unique TCR beta nucleotide sequences was sequenced per donor, of which about 19% were non-productive. The study aimed to test whether cataloging public T cell receptors could reveal signatures of past pathogen exposure. In a later genetic analysis, genome-wide SNP genotypes for about 55% of the roughly 700 donors were used, and that subset was treated as a discovery cohort. Along with the approximately 700-subject first cohort, a separate validation cohort of some 130 different subjects was used. Around 330 gigabases of sequencing data and tens of millions of unique TCR sequences made up an early release that covered several hundred HLA-typed donors. Every repertoire in the discovery cohort had been generated on one and the same sequencing platform. Roughly 5 DR-DQ haplotypes were treated as single units for association and clustering because of strong linkage in the cohort. To predict cytomegalovirus infection status, the study combined high-throughput TCR immunosequencing, statistical association of individual TCRs with disease status, and machine learning. The later analysis used no new phenotypic data to find candidate immune exposures, relying instead on TCR beta sequences and their occurrence across donors. Broad study findings and their caveats: This cohort had only TCR beta chains sequenced, and the lack of alpha or paired-chain data limited which features could be detected. Cytomegalovirus status was reported to be diagnosed by the classifier with high specificity and sensitivity in both the original and validation cohorts. Because counts were too low, about 15 rarely observed V segments, including chromosome 9 orphons, were left out of the earlier analysis of approximately 500 of the donors. In vitro tests confirmed that a few of the cytomegalovirus-associated TCR beta chains recognize cytomegalovirus antigens. Because HLA typing was missing for some donors at each locus, association tests included only the typed subset. In a later analysis, TCR association rates were found to vary across HLA loci, with the most associated TCRs seen for DRB1 alleles and the fewest for HLA-C alleles. Linkage disequilibrium might explain the correlated functional status among segregating V segments, but an unknown experimental factor could not be ruled out. Assigning TCR associations to individual alleles was difficult when HLA alleles, especially DR and DQ, strongly co-occurred. A later genetic analysis associated a missense DCLRE1C variant with V-gene and J-gene trimming of TCR beta chains, and an independent cohort replicated the association. An earlier analysis of 587 of the donors showed that most TCR beta V segments appeared in productive rearrangements either about 87% or about 30% of the time, which broadly matched IMGT annotations. Roughly uniform sequencing depth across donors was assumed in presence/absence analyses, although this assumption may not hold. A later analysis found that most CMV-associated TCR beta chains appeared HLA-restricted, with HLA associations seemingly driven largely by CMV exposure. A later genetic analysis reported fewer N-insertions in productive TCRs among donors in an Asian-associated ancestry cluster than the approximately 700-donor mean. A later analysis associated 16,951 TCR beta sequences with specific HLA alleles at a false discovery rate of 0.05. A later analysis found that HLA-associated TCR beta chains were more clonally expanded and had lower generation probabilities than equally common non-associated chains. While some public TCRs were present in many individuals, most TCR sequences turned up only very rarely across donors. A cluster of highly shared sequence variants was judged likely to be a technical artifact of the sequencing pipeline. According to the authors, the approach could potentially be generalized to other disease states and immunological phenotypes. In the study, around 160 TCR beta chains were listed as associated with cytomegalovirus. Some IMGT-functional V segments, including TRBV6-2 and TRBV6-3, could not be distinguished by the 87-base-pair reads and were therefore excluded. For the cohort, immune exposure information was limited to CMV serostatus. Several of the top co-occurrence clusters appeared to be linked to parvovirus B19, influenza, CMV and Epstein-Barr virus, according to a later analysis. A further reported finding was that TCR beta sequences accurately predicted the HLA-A and HLA-B alleles for most subjects in the first cohort.

The cohort comprised 666 healthy bone marrow donors. All cohort members were sampled while nominally healthy, although unrecorded immune exposures were likely present. The donor tested CMV seronegative and was one of the 352 seronegative cohort members. A peripheral blood sample was provided by each donor, and peripheral blood mononuclear cells were used for TCR beta sequencing. The Qiagen DNeasy Blood Extraction Kit was used to extract genomic DNA from the blood cell samples. For this clone: Its antigen specificity is not known. It has no much larger one-base neighbor in the sample; base qualities were not kept.

The library relied on the immunoSEQ multiplex PCR assay. For the multiplex PCR, a mixture combining 60 forward primers for TCR Vbeta segments and 13 reverse primers for TCR Jbeta segments was used. The CDR3 region of rearranged TCR beta genes was amplified from genomic DNA by a multiplex PCR assay. On the Illumina HiSeq System, the amplified TCR beta libraries were sequenced as 87-base-pair reads. Processing in the source paper ran as follows. A later analysis counted about 80 million unique TCR beta chains across the 550 to 700 repertoires, and around 9.9 million of these chains were shared by at least two donors. To remove PCR and sequencing errors, raw reads were error-corrected and collapsed into unique sequences using a nearest-neighbor algorithm that merged closely related sequences. CDR3 sequences were aligned to IMGT reference sequences to assign V, D and J gene segments. For a sequence to be retained, a match of at least six nucleotides to both a V gene segment and a J gene segment was required. Rearrangements were called productive when the CDR3 lacked stop codons and stayed in frame with V and J; all others were non-productive. CDR3 was defined by IMGT convention, running from the second conserved V-encoded cysteine to the conserved J-encoded phenylalanine. In an earlier analysis of approximately 500 of the donors, sequences lacking an unambiguous match to a single V gene segment were excluded. An earlier analysis of almost 600 of the donors classified V segments as functional when productive rearrangements were above 56.7% and as segregating when the standard deviation between donors was above 5%. A statistical classification framework was built to diagnose cytomegalovirus status from the catalog of TCR beta chain sequences. In a later analysis, TCR nucleotide sequences were compared against IMGT/GENE-DB human TR gene sequences so that V and J genes could be assigned. In a later analysis, CDR3 sequences and most-parsimonious VDJ recombination scenarios were assigned using the TCRdist pipeline. In a later analysis, each TCR beta chain was defined by its CDR3 amino acid sequence together with its V-gene family, and reads without a unique V-gene family were excluded. A later analysis removed 550 to 650 highly shared, low-generation-probability nucleotide sequences to deal with suspected cross-contamination and a sequencing artifact. A later analysis calculated a clonal expansion index for each public chain from normalized within-repertoire ranks of inferred template counts. Generation probabilities in a later analysis came from a VDJ recombination model fitted to out-of-frame rearrangements, and those results were checked against IGoR. In a later analysis, TCR-TCR, TCR-HLA and TCR-CMV co-occurrence was scored with hypergeometric tests, and a repertoire-size bias correction was applied to TCR pairs. In a later analysis, false discovery rates were estimated by permuting HLA or CMV assignments 20 times. In a later analysis, co-occurring TCRs were grouped using DBSCAN, and TCRdist sequence similarity was added for clustering within HLA-allele-positive subsets. Repertoires with fewer than 30,000 or more than 120,000 public chains, plus five repertoires with anomalous nucleotide sharing, were excluded from co-occurrence clustering. In TCRdb, the immuneACCESS table is reduced to in-frame sequences with V and J assigned. These tables do not hold every clone; where another copy was compared, an unresolved V gene accounts for under half, and the others remain unexplained. That table furnishes V, J and clone size, whereas the DNA furnished D and trimming. The sample table records around 180,000 clones; 80% of these occur just once. Jointly, the top ten make up 0.9% to 1.2% of the sample.

V is shortened by 4 bases, J by 2 bases, and the region joining them spans 12 bases. Taken from cysteine to phenylalanine, the CDR3 has 15 residues. Of all the DNA, just the CDR3 is kept, 45 bases in frame from base 1. CDR1 and CDR2 (MNHEY, SVGAGI) derive from the germline V gene. Sequencing used PBMCs. This clonotype was sampled from a woman between 40 and 50 years old in good health and CMV-seronegative. The receptor chain draws on TRBV6-5 and TRBJ1-5; matching of 6 bases hints at TRBD1 as the D gene. The CDR3 reads CASSLGGGGNQPQHF. Read as DNA, the sequence is TGTGCCAGCAGTTTGGGTGGGGGCGGCAATCAGCCCCAGCATTTT.